Each of the 8 T cell receptor beta chains below was sequenced from the same sample in a study of cytomegalovirus exposure and HLA in healthy donors. PCR amplification relied on 60 Vbeta primers (plus 13 Jbeta primers). Assay used: immunoSEQ multiplex PCR; TCRdb lists only in-frame clones, some missing. The sample includes some 190,000 clones, around four fifths of them seen just once. Sequenced input: PBMCs. All receptors derive from a man between 18 and 35 years old in good health and CMV-seronegative.

This clone was counted once. V is TRBV28 and J is TRBJ1-1, with TRBD1 as a possible D gene (6 bases). Germline CDR1 reads MDHEN; CDR2 reads SYDVKM. V dropped 3 bases and J dropped 4 bases, with 15 bases sitting between them. The CDR3 has 15 amino acids. CDR3 nucleotide sequence: TGTGCCAGCAGTTTGAGACAGGTCTTTGGCACTGAAGCTTTCTTT. It is translated as CASSLRQVFGTEAFF.

This clone was picked up a small number of times. The V and J genes are TRBV5-1 and TRBJ2-1; no clear D gene. V lost 0 bases and J 10 bases, leaving 8 bases between the germline ends. The germline V gene has CDR1 SGHRS and CDR2 YFSETQ. This CDR3 has 12 residues. The CDR3: CASSLVEAEQFF. In nucleotides, the CDR3 is TGCGCCAGCAGCTTGGTCGAGGCAGAGCAGTTCTTC.

The V and J genes are TRBV27 and TRBJ2-3, with 11 bases fitting TRBD2. The CDR3 is 15 amino acids. Germline V lookup: CDR1 MNHEY, CDR2 SMNVEV (reference sequence). V was clipped by 6 bases and J by 5 bases; unmatched bases: 7. The CDR3 spells CASSRSGGARDTQYF. The CDR3 bases are TGTGCCAGCAGCCGTAGCGGGGGGGCCAGAGATACGCAGTATTTT.

The chain combines TRBV27 with TRBJ1-2; weak D call: TRBD1 (6 bases). V lost 4 bases, J lost 8 bases, and 17 bases lay in between. There are 14 residues in the CDR3. Germline loops: CDR1 MNHEY, CDR2 SMNVEV (reference sequence). The CDR3 sequence is CASSSPTGGRGYTF. DNA of the CDR3: TGTGCCAGCAGTTCGCCGACGGGGGGCAGAGGCTACACCTTC.

This clone appeared a few times. This chain connects TRBV6-6 to TRBJ2-1; perhaps TRBD2 as D (7 bases). CDR1 is MNHNY and CDR2 is SVGAGI in the germline V gene (reference sequence). The CDR3 covers 13 residues. V shed 6 bases and J shed 7 bases, with 13 bases lying between them. The CDR3 region has the DNA TGTGCCAGCAGCGTTAGGGGGGGTAATGAGCAGTTCTTC. The encoded protein is CASSVRGGNEQFF.

The chain recombines TRBV4-1 with TRBJ1-3; 8 bases line up with TRBD1. Germline V lookup: CDR1 MGHRA, CDR2 YSYEKL. Trimming cost V 6 bases and J 2 bases; bases outside gene matches: 6. The CDR3 totals 15 residues. CDR3 sequence: CASRRRGPAGNTIYF. The CDR3 region has the DNA TGCGCCAGCAGACGCAGGGGGCCCGCTGGAAACACCATATATTTT.

This clone showed up just a few times. The V call is TRBV7-3, the J call TRBJ1-1; D call uncertain. Germline assignment: CDR1 SGHTA and CDR2 FQGTGA. The CDR3 has 13 amino acids. V lost 5 bases and J lost 8, with 15 bases in between. CDR3 DNA sequence: TGTGCCAGCAGCCCAACCGGGAGTAGGGAAGCTTTCTTT. Amino acid sequence: CASSPTGSREAFF. Supplemented by reference TRBV7-3 and TRBJ1-1, the full variable domain reads GAGVSQTPSNKVTEKGKYVELRCDPISGHTALYWYRQSLGQGPEFLIYFQGTGAADDSGLPNDRFFAVRPEGSVSTLKIQRTERGDSAVYLCASSPTGSREAFFGQGTRLTVV.

The table lists this clone with a few counts. The CDR3 loop is CASSPLGQFNNTEAFF. The CDR3 DNA is TGTGCCAGCTCACCACTGGGACAGTTTAATAACACTGAAGCTTTCTTT. The V and J genes are TRBV18 and TRBJ1-1; 7 bases align to TRBD1. Germline V gives CDR1 KGHSH, CDR2 LQKENI. V lost 1 base to trimming and J lost 2 bases; unmatched junction nucleotides: 7. The CDR3 runs to 16 residues. The full variable domain, completed using reference TRBV18 and TRBJ1-1, is NAGVMQNPRHLVRRRGQEARLRCSPMKGHSHVYWYRQLPEEGLKFMVYLQKENIIDESGMPKERFSAEFPKEGPSILRIQQVVRGDSAAYFCASSPLGQFNNTEAFFGQGTRLTVV.